The TCR beta chain described here comes from a study of PD-1 blockade in classical Hodgkin lymphoma. CDR1 and CDR2 (germline): SGHRS, YFSETQ. There are 11 residues in the CDR3. V lost 3 bases and J 10 bases, leaving 8 bases between the germline ends. Sequencing was performed with immunoSEQ multiplex PCR; in TCRdb, only in-frame clones are kept and a portion is missing. Of fewer than 80,000 clones listed, 71% are singletons. Each patient experienced a relapse that followed autologous stem cell transplantation, and brentuximab vedotin exposure varied. The sequencing used peripheral blood mononuclear cells (PBMCs), collected before the second cycle of nivolumab. V and J are TRBV5-1 and TRBJ2-1; possible D gene TRBD1, 6 bases. The TCR originated in a human donor with classical Hodgkin lymphoma. CDR3 DNA: TGCGCCAGCAGCTGGGGGACAGAGCAGTTCTTC. Translation: CASSWGTEQFF.